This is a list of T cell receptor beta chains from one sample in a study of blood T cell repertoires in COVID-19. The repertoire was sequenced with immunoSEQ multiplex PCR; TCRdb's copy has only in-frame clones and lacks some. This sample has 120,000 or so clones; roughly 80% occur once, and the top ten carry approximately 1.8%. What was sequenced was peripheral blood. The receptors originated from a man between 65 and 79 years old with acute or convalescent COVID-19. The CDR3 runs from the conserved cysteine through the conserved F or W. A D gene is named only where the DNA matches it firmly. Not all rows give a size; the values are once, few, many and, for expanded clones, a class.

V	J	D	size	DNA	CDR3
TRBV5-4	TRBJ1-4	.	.	TGTGCCAGCAGCGCGGGTCTTAATAATGAAAAACTGTTTTTT	CASSAGLNNEKLFF
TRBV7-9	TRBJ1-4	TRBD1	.	TGTGCCAGCAGCCCTTACGGGACAGGGAGGGATGAAAAACTGTTTTTT	CASSPYGTGRDEKLFF
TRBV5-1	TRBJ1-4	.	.	TGCGCCAGCAGTCCCGCAGGGGTGGGTGAAAAACTGTTTTTT	CASSPAGVGEKLFF
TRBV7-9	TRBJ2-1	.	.	TGTGCCAGCAGCTTACAATTACTACCTTTTGGTGAGCAGTTCTTC	CASSLQLLPFGEQFF
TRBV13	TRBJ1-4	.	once	TGTGCCAGCAGCTTATTTGGACAGCTTAATGAAAAACTGTTTTTT	CASSLFGQLNEKLFF
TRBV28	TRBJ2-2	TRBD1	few	TGTGCCAGCAGGAGACAGGGTTACACCGGGGAGCTGTTTTTT	CASRRQGYTGELFF
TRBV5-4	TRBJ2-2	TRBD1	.	TGTGCCAGCAGGCCAGGACAGGGGGCGACGACCGGGGAGCTGTTTTTT	CASRPGQGATTGELFF
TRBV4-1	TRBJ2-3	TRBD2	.	TGCGCCAGCAGCCTCCGGACTAGCGGGGGAGGCACAGATACGCAGTATTTT	CASSLRTSGGGTDTQYF
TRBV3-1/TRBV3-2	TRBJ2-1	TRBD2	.	TGTGCCAGCAGCTTGAGCGGGGGGCTCTACAATGAGCAGTTCTTC	CASSLSGGLYNEQFF
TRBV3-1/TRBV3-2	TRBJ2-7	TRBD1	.	TGTGCCAGCAGCCATCTCGGGACAGGGGTGACGTACGAGCAGTACTTC	CASSHLGTGVTYEQYF
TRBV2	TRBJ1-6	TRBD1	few	TGTGCCAGCTTTCCGGGGACAGGGGGTTCTGCCCTCCACTTT	CASFPGTGGSALHF
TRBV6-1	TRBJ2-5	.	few	TGTGCCAGCAGTGAACTCAGAGAGACCCAGTACTTC	CASSELRETQYF
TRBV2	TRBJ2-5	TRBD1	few	TGTGCCAGCATCAGCACAGGGGCGGGGACCCAGTACTTC	CASISTGAGTQYF
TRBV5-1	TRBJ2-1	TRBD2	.	TGCGCCAGCTCCCCCCGCGGGGGGGCGGGCAATGAGCAGTTCTTC	CASSPRGGAGNEQFF
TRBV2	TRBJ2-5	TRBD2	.	TGTGCCAGCAGCAGACTAGCGGGGGGGCAAGAGACCCAGTACTTC	CASSRLAGGQETQYF
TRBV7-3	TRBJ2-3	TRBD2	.	TGTGCCAGCAGCTCCGCGGGAGCGGGGACAGATACGCAGTATTTT	CASSSAGAGTDTQYF
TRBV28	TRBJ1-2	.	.	TGTGCCAGCAGTTTTACCGCGGGGGCCGACTATGGCTACACCTTC	CASSFTAGADYGYTF
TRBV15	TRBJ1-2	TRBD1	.	TGTGCCACCAGCAGCTCCAGGAGAGGGGGCGAGTTTCGGTATGGCTACACCTTC	CATSSSRRGGEFRYGYTF
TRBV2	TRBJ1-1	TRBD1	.	TGTGCCAGCATTTTAGGACAGGGGTGGAACACTGAAGCTTTCTTT	CASILGQGWNTEAFF
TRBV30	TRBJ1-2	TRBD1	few	TGTGCCTGGGTCCGACCCGGGACAGAGAGTAACTATGGCTACACCTTC	CAWVRPGTESNYGYTF
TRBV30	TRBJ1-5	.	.	TGTGCCTGGAGTTCAGGCCCAAATCAGCCCCAGCATTTT	CAWSSGPNQPQHF
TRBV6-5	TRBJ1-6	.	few	TGTGCCAGCAGCCGGGACAATAATTCACCCCTCCACTTT	CASSRDNNSPLHF